This T cell receptor (beta chain) was identified in a study of cytomegalovirus exposure and HLA in healthy donors. Study-level background: Samples from HLA-typed donors yielded approximately 80 million unique TCRs in an early data release.

Both 60 Vbeta primers and 13 Jbeta primers went into the PCR. In the source study's methods: Unique TCR beta chains numbered approximately 76 million in a later analysis, with around 10 million shared. Sequenced by immunoSEQ multiplex PCR; TCRdb stores in-frame clones only, minus some. V, J and clone size were drawn from that table, and D and trimming were deduced from the DNA. The sample lists roughly 100,000 clones, 60% to 85% occurring once. Germline CDR1 SQVTM, CDR2 ANQGSEA. Trimming took off 7 bases at V and 3 bases at J, with 16 bases between the two ends. This CDR3 has 13 amino acids. The receptor comes from a middle-aged man in good health and CMV-seropositive. The gene calls are TRBV29-1 and TRBJ2-7; D remains ambiguous. The sequencing input was PBMCs. CDR3 in DNA: TGCAGCGCTTATCTGAGGTCTGGCTACGAGCAGTACTTC. It codes for CSAYLRSGYEQYF.